The 26 T cell receptor beta chains below all came from one sample that was sequenced in a study of vaccination and CD4 T cells after COVID-19. This sample's treatment: roughly 10-day PBMC culture with coronavirus spike peptide pools or control peptides (ViraFEST assay). The Oncomine TCR Beta short-read assay generated sequence data from the DNA of cultured CD4+ T cells. One entry per CDR3 protein, called by TCRdb with MiXCR from the PCR reads. The data show some 16,000 distinct CDR3 sequences, roughly 80% seen once. The antigens for these receptors are not known. The starting material was CD4+ T cells from blood, cultured in vitro, obtained after SARS-CoV-2 vaccination. These receptors all come from a human donor who received a COVID-19 vaccine.

The rearrangement uses TRBV7-2 and TRBJ2-7; possibly TRBD1 or TRBD2 for D (5 bases each). Trimming pared 1 base from V and 6 bases from J, leaving 16 bases between. This CDR3 contains 15 residues. Germline CDR1 reads SGHTA; CDR2 reads FQGNSA. The CDR3 coding sequence is TGTGCCAGCAGCTTAGACCCCCAGGGAGAGGGCGAGCAGTACTTC. Protein: CASSLDPQGEGEQYF.

V and J are TRBV5-8 and TRBJ1-5; D is ambiguous. Germline V lookup: CDR1 SGHTS, CDR2 YDEGEE. Trimming left V 0 bases short and J 0 bases short, with 13 bases between. The CDR3 has 17 residues. The CDR3 nucleotides read TGTGCCAGCAGCTTGGCCGCAGGCGTGAATAGCAATCAGCCCCAGCATTTT. Its translation is CASSLAAGVNSNQPQHF. The variable domain in full, completed from reference TRBV5-8 and TRBJ1-5, reads EAGVTQSPTHLIKTRGQQATLRCSPISGHTSVYWYQQALGLGLQFLLWYDEGEERNRGNFPPRFSGRQFPNYSSELNVNALELEDSALYLCASSLAAGVNSNQPQHFGDGTRLSIL.

The V gene is TRBV27, the J gene TRBJ1-1, with no clear D. V lost 7 bases and J lost 9, with 15 bases in between. This CDR3 is 12 amino acids long. In germline, CDR1 is MNHEY, CDR2 SMNVEV (reference sequence). CDR3 bases: TGTGCCAGCACGCACCCGGGAGATAAAGCTTTCTTT. This codes for CASTHPGDKAFF.

This clonotype has only a few counts. The CDR3 protein is CSARGTSGAETQYF. DNA for the CDR3: TGCAGTGCTAGAGGCACTAGCGGGGCGGAGACCCAGTACTTC. V and J are TRBV20-1 and TRBJ2-5, with 10 bases fitting TRBD2. The germline gives CDR1 DFQATT, CDR2 SNEGSKA (reference sequence). The CDR3 runs 14 residues. The V gene end was trimmed by 1 base and the J gene end by 5 bases; junction bases not matched to a gene: 4.

J is TRBJ2-7 and V is TRBV6-1; 8 bases are a match to TRBD1. Germline values: CDR1 MNHNS, CDR2 SASEGT. The CDR3 has 14 amino acids. V was clipped by 5 bases and J by 5 bases; unmatched bases: 8. For the CDR3, the DNA is TGTGCCAGCAGTCCCGGGACAGGAAGCGACGAGCAGTACTTC. Protein sequence: CASSPGTGSDEQYF.

The chain recombines TRBV11-3 with TRBJ1-1; weak D call: TRBD1 (5 bases). The CDR3 sequence is 15 residues long. Germline CDR1 is SGHNT and CDR2 is YENEEA. V was shortened by 0 bases and J by 0 bases, with 8 bases between the two germline ends. In DNA form, the CDR3 reads TGTGCCAGCAGCTTAGATCAGGGAATGAACACTGAAGCTTTCTTT. Its translation is CASSLDQGMNTEAFF.

The rearrangement joins TRBV2 to TRBJ1-5, with a possible D match to TRBD1 (6 bases). The V end was cut by 7 bases, the J end by 5 bases, with 15 bases between. The CDR3 sequence is 14 residues long. Germline-derived CDR1 and CDR2 are SNHLY and FYNNEI. CDR3 protein: CASTTRGGDQPQHF. CDR3 nucleotides: TGTGCCAGCACCACTCGGGGGGGCGATCAGCCCCAGCATTTT. Together with reference TRBV2 and TRBJ1-5, the CDR3 gives the full variable domain: EPEVTQTPSHQVTQMGQEVILRCVPISNHLYFYWYRQILGQKVEFLVSFYNNEISEKSEIFDDQFSVERPDGSNFTLKIRSTKLEDSAMYFCASTTRGGDQPQHFGDGTRLSIL.

This chain connects TRBV25-1 to TRBJ1-5; perhaps TRBD1 as D (6 bases). Germline lookup yields CDR1 MGHDK and CDR2 SYGVNS. Trimming took off 4 bases at V and 1 base at J, with 23 bases between the two ends. This CDR3 has 19 amino acids. CDR3 DNA sequence: TGTGCCAGCAGTGCAAACCCCGTTGGGGGGGGCGGGAGCAATCAGCCCCAGCATTTT. This gives the protein CASSANPVGGGGSNQPQHF.

The V gene is TRBV7-2, the J gene TRBJ2-1; no clear D gene. Germline V gene lookup returns CDR1 SGHTA and CDR2 FQGNSA. Trimming shortened V by 3 bases and J by 5 bases, and 17 bases separated the two germline ends. The CDR3 runs to 16 residues. For the CDR3, the DNA is TGTGCCAGCAGCTTCCCGGGCTGGGGTCGCGACAATGAGCAGTTCTTC. It specifies CASSFPGWGRDNEQFF.

The V and J genes are TRBV5-1 and TRBJ1-2, with D hard to call. Germline V gives CDR1 SGHRS, CDR2 YFSETQ. The V and J ends lost 0 bases and 4 bases respectively, with 16 bases between them. This CDR3 contains 16 residues. The CDR3 nucleotides are TGCGCCAGCAGCTTGGTCGGCGGAACGGAGGGCTATGGCTACACCTTC. Amino acids: CASSLVGGTEGYGYTF.

Within the sample, this clonotype is medium-sized (0.01 to 0.1%). The chain recombines TRBV15 with TRBJ2-2; D tentatively reads TRBD1 or TRBD2 (6 bases each). V was pared by 3 bases and J by 6 bases, with 20 bases between. The length of the CDR3 is 17 residues. Germline V CDR1 and CDR2: LNHNV, YYDKDF (reference sequence). CDR3 sequence (DNA): TGTGCCACCAGCAGCCACGATAGGGGGGCGAGGGCCGGGGAGCTGTTTTTT. Protein product: CATSSHDRGARAGELFF.

V usage is TRBV24-1 and J usage is TRBJ1-2; 7 bases are a match to TRBD1. V was pared by 4 bases and J by 4 bases, with 5 bases of the junction left unmatched. The germline V gene encodes CDR1 KGHDR and CDR2 SFDVKD. This CDR3 region has 14 residues. This CDR3 reads CATSESDRVYGYTF. The CDR3 DNA is TGTGCCACCAGTGAATCAGACAGGGTCTATGGCTACACCTTC.

The chain employs TRBV7-6 and TRBJ2-2; D might be TRBD2 (5 bases). V was trimmed by 5 bases and J by 0 bases, leaving 13 bases between them. The length of the CDR3 is 16 residues. Germline CDR1 and CDR2: SGHVS and FNYEAQ. DNA of the CDR3: TGTGCCAGCAGCCCCCGGACGGGGACGAACACCGGGGAGCTGTTTTTT. Translation gives CASSPRTGTNTGELFF.

This chain joins TRBV7-9 and TRBJ2-3; 7 bases agree with TRBD1. The CDR3 covers 13 residues. J gave up 6 bases and V 5 bases, and 5 bases lay outside the gene matches. Germline CDR1 is SEHNR and CDR2 is FQNEAQ (reference sequence). The CDR3 bases are TGTGCCAGCAGCCCAAGGGGGCCTGATACGCAGTATTTT. Its protein is CASSPRGPDTQYF.

This clonotype was detected only a few times. This chain connects TRBV15 to TRBJ2-1; TRBD1 is a possible D gene (6 bases). V lost 0 bases to trimming and J lost 2 bases, with 11 bases between them. The CDR3 is 16 residues long. CDR1 LNHNV and CDR2 YYDKDF come from the germline V gene (reference sequence). The CDR3 DNA follows: TGTGCCACCAGCAGAGATCTCAGGGGACCCTACAATGAGCAGTTCTTC. Translation: CATSRDLRGPYNEQFF.

The gene calls are TRBV5-3 and TRBJ1-2; 9 bases fit TRBD1. TRBV5-3 is identified as an open reading frame with a role that is uncertain. The V segment lost 8 bases and the J segment 3 bases; nucleotides outside the gene matches: 11. This CDR3 has 15 residues. CDR3 nucleotides: TGTGCCAGCAGGGTCGGACAGGGGAGGGACTATGGCTACACCTTC. Translating gives CASRVGQGRDYGYTF.

J is TRBJ1-6 and V is TRBV7-9, with unresolved D. The ends were cut back, 6 bases at V and 8 bases at J, with 14 bases in the middle. From germline, CDR1 is SEHNR and CDR2 FQNEAQ (reference sequence). The CDR3 has 14 amino acids. Here the CDR3 DNA reads TGTGCCAGCAGGGGCGCGGGTGGAGATTCACCCCTCCACTTT. This sequence encodes CASRGAGGDSPLHF. Using reference TRBV7-9 and TRBJ1-6 for the parts outside the CDR3, the full variable domain is DTGVSQNPRHKITKRGQNVTFRCDPISEHNRLYWYRQTLGQGPEFLTYFQNEAQLEKSRLLSDRFSAERPKGSFSTLEIQRTEQGDSAMYLCASRGAGGDSPLHFGNGTRLTVT.

Regarding this clonotype: In this CDR3 the conserved last residue, phenylalanine or tryptophan, is missing, so a read error is likely. The V gene is TRBV10-2, the J gene TRBJ1-2, with D possibly TRBD1 on 5 matching bases. This CDR3 comprises 14 residues. The ends were cut back, 7 bases at V and 8 bases at J, with 20 bases in the middle. The germline gives CDR1 WSHSY, CDR2 SAAADI. The CDR3 DNA reads TGCGCCAGCATGGAGGTCTGGGGGGAATCGGGCTACACCCTC. This translates into CASMEVWGESGYTL.

The chain couples TRBV19 to TRBJ1-5, with D maybe TRBD1 (5 bases). This CDR3 spans 16 amino acids. From germline, CDR1 is LNHDA and CDR2 SQIVND (reference sequence). Trimming removed 3 bases at V and 2 bases at J, with 14 bases between. The CDR3 here is CASSMRWGGGNQPQHF. CDR3 DNA: TGTGCCAGTAGTATGAGATGGGGCGGGGGCAATCAGCCCCAGCATTTT.

The V and J genes are TRBV6-5 and TRBJ1-6, with D possibly being TRBD1 (6 bases). Germline loops: CDR1 MNHEY, CDR2 SVGAGI. CDR3 length equals 18 residues. Deletions cut 0 bases from V and 3 bases from J, with 15 bases between. The CDR3 DNA follows: TGTGCCAGCAGTTACTCCTACCCCGGACAGAGCTATAATTCACCCCTCCACTTT. Amino acid sequence: CASSYSYPGQSYNSPLHF.

The chain carries TRBV6-1 and TRBJ1-2; D ambiguous. V was shortened by 5 bases and J by 0 bases, with 16 bases between the two germline ends. The germline V gene has CDR1 MNHNS and CDR2 SASEGT. This CDR3 is 16 amino acids long. Here the CDR3 DNA reads TGTGCCAGCAGTCCCTTGGGGAGTCAAGCTAACTATGGCTACACCTTC. Translating it yields CASSPLGSQANYGYTF.

This chain links TRBV19 with TRBJ1-5; 10 bases fit TRBD1. V lost 10 bases, J lost 6 bases, and 6 bases stayed unmatched. This CDR3 region has 13 residues. The V gene's germline CDR1 is LNHDA and CDR2 SQIVND (reference sequence). The CDR3 DNA follows: TGTGCCACCGCGACAGGGGGCGGTCAGCCCCAGCATTTT. It codes for CATATGGGQPQHF. The full variable domain, completed using reference TRBV19 and TRBJ1-5, is DGGITQSPKYLFRKEGQNVTLSCEQNLNHDAMYWYRQDPGQGLRLIYYSQIVNDFQKGDIAEGYSVSREKKESFPLTVTSAQKNPTAFYLCATATGGGQPQHFGDGTRLSIL.

The rearrangement uses TRBV19 and TRBJ2-3; D is ambiguous. This CDR3 comprises 13 residues. CDR1 and CDR2 from the germline V gene are LNHDA and SQIVND (reference sequence). V was clipped by 6 bases and J by 1 base, with 8 bases between them. CDR3 in amino acids: CASRMAGTDTQYF. DNA for the CDR3: TGTGCCAGTAGAATGGCGGGCACAGATACGCAGTATTTT.

The V gene is TRBV7-9, the J gene TRBJ2-5; possible D gene TRBD2, 5 bases. Trimming removed 1 base from V and 3 bases from J, with 9 bases in between. CDR1 and CDR2 (germline): SEHNR, FQNEAQ (reference sequence). This CDR3 region has 14 residues. The CDR3 loop reads CASSLVGSEETQYF. Here the CDR3 DNA reads TGTGCCAGCAGCTTAGTTGGTAGCGAAGAGACCCAGTACTTC.

The rearrangement joins TRBV25-1 to TRBJ2-3; unclear D gene. Germline loops: CDR1 MGHDK, CDR2 SYGVNS. Trimming took 5 bases from V and 2 from J, leaving 11 bases between them. The CDR3 extends over 14 amino acids. CDR3 sequence reads: CASSYVHYTDTQYF. In nucleotides, the CDR3 is TGTGCCAGCAGTTATGTGCACTACACAGATACGCAGTATTTT.

DNA of the CDR3: TGCAGTGCTAGACCACCTACAGGAGCAACTAATGAAAAACTGTTTTTT. Translating it yields CSARPPTGATNEKLFF. The chain recombines TRBV20-1 with TRBJ1-4; D is perhaps TRBD1 (5 bases). Germline-derived CDR1 and CDR2 are DFQATT and SNEGSKA (reference sequence). The V gene lost 2 bases and the J gene lost 0 bases, with 13 bases spanning the gap. This CDR3 is 16 amino acids long.